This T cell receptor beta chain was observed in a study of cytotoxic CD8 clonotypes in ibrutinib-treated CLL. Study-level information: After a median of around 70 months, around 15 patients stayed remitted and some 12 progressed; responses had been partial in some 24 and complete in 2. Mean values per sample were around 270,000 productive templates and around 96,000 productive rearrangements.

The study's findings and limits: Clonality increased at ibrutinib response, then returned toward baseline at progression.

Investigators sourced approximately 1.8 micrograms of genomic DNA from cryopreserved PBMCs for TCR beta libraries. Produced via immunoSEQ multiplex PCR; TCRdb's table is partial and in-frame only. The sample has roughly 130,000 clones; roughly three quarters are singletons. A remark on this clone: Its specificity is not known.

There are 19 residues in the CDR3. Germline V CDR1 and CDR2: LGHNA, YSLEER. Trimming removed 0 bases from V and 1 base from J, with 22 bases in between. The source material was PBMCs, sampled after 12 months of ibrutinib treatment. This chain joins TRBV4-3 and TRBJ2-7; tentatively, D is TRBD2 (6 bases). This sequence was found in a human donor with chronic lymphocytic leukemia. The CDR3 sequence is CASSQDLAAGSFLSYEQYF. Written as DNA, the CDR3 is TGCGCCAGCAGCCAAGATTTGGCGGCGGGAAGCTTTCTTTCCTACGAGCAGTACTTC.